This T cell receptor beta chain stems from a study of cytomegalovirus exposure and HLA in healthy donors. Study background: Unique TCRs from HLA-typed donors, around 79 million of them, were held in an early data release.

Concerning this clone itself: Its antigen is not identified.

In germline, CDR1 is LNHDA, CDR2 SQIVND (reference sequence). V dropped 4 bases and J dropped 7 bases, with 11 bases sitting between them. The CDR3 has 14 residues. Findings and caveats of the study: A later analysis linked a missense DCLRE1C variant to TCR beta V- and J-gene trimming.

13 Jbeta primers and 60 Vbeta primers were used for the PCR. Profiled with immunoSEQ multiplex PCR; TCRdb holds only in-frame clones, not every one. Altogether tens of thousands of clones are present, about 80% being singletons, with the ten largest covering roughly 1.3%. The rearrangement joins TRBV19 to TRBJ1-6, with D maybe TRBD1 (5 bases). The sequenced material came from PBMCs. The receptor was derived from a male donor in good health and CMV-seronegative. The CDR3 DNA reads TGTGCCAGTAGTAGGGGCCAGGGAAATTCACCCCTCCACTTT. Its translation: CASSRGQGNSPLHF.